The 10 T cell receptor beta chains below were found in one sample sequenced in a study of glioma-infiltrating T cells. Amplification of TCR alpha and beta CDR3 regions from RNA used iRepertoire nested multiplex PCR. TCRdb re-derived calls from the multiplex PCR reads in MiXCR, one entry per CDR3 protein. The sample consists of roughly 350,000 distinct CDR3 sequences, less than 50% of them appearing once. The sequencing input was glioma tissue, nonneoplastic brain tissue, or PBMCs (not recorded which). The receptors originated from a human donor with low-grade glioma or glioblastoma, undergoing nonglioma brain surgery, or in good health (not recorded which).

This clonotype was counted a few times. This chain joins TRBV20-1 and TRBJ2-3, with TRBD2 as a possible D gene (7 bases). The CDR3 sequence is 15 residues long. Per the germline V gene, CDR1 is DFQATT and CDR2 is SNEGSKA (reference sequence). Between the trimmed V and J ends, which lost 0 bases and 6 bases, there was a span of 16 bases. The CDR3 protein is CSARDPSGGGDTQYF. The CDR3 DNA reads as TGCAGTGCTAGAGATCCTAGCGGAGGGGGGGATACGCAGTATTTT.

The sample holds a few counts of this clonotype. V and J are TRBV5-5 and TRBJ1-1; D is undetermined. Germline V gene lookup returns CDR1 SGHKS and CDR2 YYEKEE (reference sequence). The CDR3 extends over 12 amino acids. Between the trimmed V and J ends, which lost 0 bases and 6 bases, there was a span of 6 bases. In DNA form, the CDR3 reads TGTGCCAGCAGCTTGGGAAACGCTGAAGCTTTCTTT. It codes for CASSLGNAEAFF.

With regard to this clonotype: In this CDR3 the conserved last residue, phenylalanine or tryptophan, is missing, so a read error is likely. The V call is TRBV7-6, the J call TRBJ1-1, with no clear D. Germline V CDR1 and CDR2: SGHVS, FNYEAQ. Trimming cost V 5 bases and J 4 bases, with 11 bases left between them. This CDR3 has 13 residues. Here the CDR3 reads CASSVQGRTEAFS. The CDR3, as DNA: TGTGCCAGCAGCGTACAAGGACGCACTGAAGCTTTCTCT.

This clonotype has ten or more counts. The chain joins TRBV6-2 or TRBV6-3 to TRBJ2-7, with TRBD1 identical over 9 bases. Per germline, CDR1 MNHEY and CDR2 SVGEGT. This CDR3 comprises 15 residues. The trim removed 5 bases at V and 5 bases at J, leaving 10 bases unmatched. CDR3 sequence: CASSDYETGGDEQYF. CDR3 nucleotide sequence: TGTGCCAGCAGTGACTATGAGACAGGGGGTGACGAGCAGTACTTC.

This clonotype appeared a few times. The V call is TRBV20-1, the J call TRBJ2-2, with 9 nucleotides matching TRBD1. This CDR3 spans 15 amino acids. V lost 5 bases and J lost 3; bases outside the gene matches: 7. CDR1 is DFQATT, CDR2 SNEGSKA, per germline (reference sequence). The CDR3, as DNA: TGCAGTGCTGTAGACAGGGGGATCGACACCGGGGAGCTGTTTTTT. It encodes CSAVDRGIDTGELFF.

This clonotype occurred many times. The genes are TRBV20-1 and TRBJ2-1; TRBD2 aligns across 14 bases. This CDR3 spans 15 amino acids. Losses at the gene ends were 4 bases for V and 4 bases for J; bases not matched to a gene: 3. CDR1 is DFQATT, CDR2 SNEGSKA, per germline (reference sequence). CDR3 sequence reads: CSATGLAGVYNEQFF. The DNA of the CDR3 is TGCAGTGCTACGGGACTAGCGGGGGTATACAATGAGCAGTTCTTC.

The chain carries TRBV7-2 and TRBJ1-5; D is perhaps TRBD1 (5 bases). The CDR3 spans 14 residues. Trimming took 1 base from V and 7 from J, leaving 11 bases between them. The V gene's germline CDR1 is SGHTA and CDR2 FQGNSA. CDR3 residues: CASSLGRGGQPQHF. The CDR3 DNA reads TGTGCCAGCAGCTTAGGGAGGGGAGGGCAGCCCCAGCATTTT.

The J gene is TRBJ2-3, the V gene TRBV20-1; D gene uncertain. V lost 7 bases, J lost 1 base, and 21 bases lay in between. The CDR3 runs to 16 residues. Germline CDR1 reads DFQATT; CDR2 reads SNEGSKA (reference sequence). The CDR3 DNA reads TGCAGTGGTAGCCGGTCCTTTGGGCTCCGCACAGATACGCAGTATTTT. It codes for CSGSRSFGLRTDTQYF.

For this clonotype: A junction boundary mismatches the germline segment, possibly from a read error. The chain joins TRBV18 to TRBJ2-5; D may be TRBD1 (5 bases). Germline V gene sequence: CDR1 KGHSH, CDR2 LQKENI. The CDR3 length is 13 residues. The CDR3 sequence: CVSSPLGEETQYF. The CDR3 bases are TGTGTCAGCTCACCTCTAGGGGAAGAGACCCAGTACTTC.

The rearrangement joins TRBV7-2 to TRBJ1-1, with D maybe TRBD1 (5 bases). The germline CDR1 and CDR2 sequences are SGHTA and FQGNSA. The CDR3 runs to 13 residues. The ends were cut back, 5 bases at V and 5 bases at J, with 12 bases in the middle. CDR3 residues: CASSAEEGTEAFF. The CDR3 DNA follows: TGTGCCAGCAGCGCGGAGGAGGGGACTGAAGCTTTCTTT.